Below, 10 T cell receptor beta chains from the same sample are listed, as sequenced in a study of blood T cells in healthy people across ages (dated by TCRdb to the mid-2010s). Receptor amplification or capture employed 5' RACE. The instrument was an Illumina HiSeq 2500. The second PCR ran for roughly 7 to 12 cycles and used a J-beta primer mix along with a sample-barcoded 5' primer. TCRdb passed the public sequencing reads through fastp at Q25 and MiXCR, retaining productive beta sequences. Rows with one shared CDR3 protein collapse into an entry with the most common genes and DNA. This sample holds around 1.5 million distinct CDR3 sequences; roughly 30% were observed only once. The leading ten clones occupy 11% of the sample. Sequencing was performed on blood. The origin of the receptors is a woman in her 30s in good health.

The chain combines TRBV5-5 with TRBJ2-7, with D possibly being TRBD1 (7 bases). CDR3 length equals 14 residues. Germline loops: CDR1 SGHKS, CDR2 YYEKEE (reference sequence). Trimming left V 3 bases short and J 5 bases short, with 15 bases between. The CDR3 DNA is TGTGCCAGCAGCTCGCGACAGGGAGGTGACGAGCAGTACTTC. Translation: CASSSRQGGDEQYF.

This clonotype turned up a few times. V gene TRBV29-1 combines with J gene TRBJ1-2, with a possible D match to TRBD1 (5 bases). This CDR3 has 12 amino acids. V lost 4 bases, J lost 2 bases, and 8 bases lay in between. The germline CDR1 and CDR2 sequences are SQVTM and ANQGSEA. The CDR3 bases are TGCAGCGTTGGAGAGGGGAACTATGGCTACACCTTC. Translating gives CSVGEGNYGYTF. Full variable domain (outside the CDR3, taken from reference TRBV29-1 and TRBJ1-2): SAVISQKPSRDICQRGTSLTIQCQVDSQVTMMFWYRQQPGQSLTLIATANQGSEATYESGFVIDKFPISRPNLTFSTLTVSNMSPEDSSIYLCSVGEGNYGYTFGSGTRLTVV.

This clonotype was observed a handful of times. J is TRBJ1-2 and V is TRBV7-2, with 7 bases aligning to TRBD1. The CDR3 has 15 amino acids. V was clipped by 1 base and J by 4 bases; unmatched bases: 6. Looked up from germline, CDR1 is SGHTA and CDR2 is FQGNSA. CDR3 DNA sequence: TGTGCCAGCAGCTTAGTAACAGGGGTTGTCTATGGCTACACCTTC. Translated, it gives CASSLVTGVVYGYTF.

The chain joins TRBV18 to TRBJ1-2, with D hard to call. Germline lookup yields CDR1 KGHSH and CDR2 LQKENI. The length of the CDR3 is 15 residues. The germline V and J ends were trimmed by 6 bases and 2 bases, with 16 bases remaining between them. The CDR3 region has the DNA TGTGCCAGCTCGCGCCCCGGGGTGACCAACTATGGCTACACCTTC. Residues: CASSRPGVTNYGYTF. The entire variable domain, with the rest obtained from reference TRBV18 and TRBJ1-2, is as follows: NAGVMQNPRHLVRRRGQEARLRCSPMKGHSHVYWYRQLPEEGLKFMVYLQKENIIDESGMPKERFSAEFPKEGPSILRIQQVVRGDSAAYFCASSRPGVTNYGYTFGSGTRLTVV.

This clonotype was found a few times. The chain recombines TRBV12-3 or TRBV12-4 with TRBJ1-3; D is unresolved. The CDR3 covers 15 residues. V lost 7 bases to trimming and J lost 0 bases, with 13 bases between them. DNA of the CDR3: TGTGCCAGCACCGGACCTCCGAGCTCTGGAAACACCATATATTTT. This sequence encodes CASTGPPSSGNTIYF.

The rearrangement links TRBV2 to TRBJ2-6; 7 positions agree with TRBD2. The V and J ends lost 4 bases and 13 bases, in that order; junction bases with no gene match: 10. CDR3 length: 14 amino acids. Germline assignment: CDR1 SNHLY and CDR2 FYNNEI. CDR3 DNA sequence: TGTGCCAGCAGTGGGGGGAGGGGTTCCGGTGTCCTGACTTTC. It translates to CASSGGRGSGVLTF. Combining the CDR3 with reference TRBV2 and TRBJ2-6 gives the whole variable domain EPEVTQTPSHQVTQMGQEVILRCVPISNHLYFYWYRQILGQKVEFLVSFYNNEISEKSEIFDDQFSVERPDGSNFTLKIRSTKLEDSAMYFCASSGGRGSGVLTFGAGSRLTVL.

This clonotype was detected a few times. The chain employs TRBV28 and TRBJ2-1; TRBD2 agrees at 7 bases. The CDR3 has 14 amino acids. The germline gives CDR1 MDHEN, CDR2 SYDVKM. J gave up 4 bases and V 3 bases, and 3 bases lay outside the gene matches. The CDR3 sequence is CASSFPSGYNEQFF. Written as DNA, the CDR3 is TGTGCCAGCAGTTTCCCTAGCGGTTACAATGAGCAGTTCTTC.

On this clonotype itself: Germline is not matched at one junction end, which may reflect a read error. V and J are TRBV15 and TRBJ2-5, with D unresolved. CDR3 length equals 14 residues. Germline V CDR1 and CDR2: LNHNV, YYDKDF (reference sequence). The CDR3 DNA reads TGTGCCACCAGCAGACCGCTGGCCCAAGAGACCCGGTACTTC. Translated, it gives CATSRPLAQETRYF.

This clonotype has a count of ten or more. The chain has TRBV15 and TRBJ2-1; no definite D call. CDR3 length: 15 amino acids. The germline CDR1 and CDR2 sequences are LNHNV and YYDKDF (reference sequence). V was clipped by 0 bases and J by 6 bases, with 12 bases between them. CDR3 amino acids: CATSRDRTPSNEQFF. The CDR3 DNA follows: TGTGCCACCAGCAGAGATCGAACTCCCTCCAATGAGCAGTTCTTC.

The sample holds a few counts of this clonotype. The rearrangement links TRBV20-1 to TRBJ1-2; D gene ambiguous. Germline CDR1 reads DFQATT; CDR2 reads SNEGSKA (reference sequence). There are 13 residues in the CDR3. The V end lost 7 bases, the J end lost 2 bases, and 14 bases lay between the germline ends. The CDR3 bases are TGCAGTGTCAGAGGTCCGGGGAACTATGGCTACACCTTC. Translating gives CSVRGPGNYGYTF.